This T cell receptor (beta chain) emerged from a study of blood T cell repertoires in COVID-19. Study-wide background: Italy, Spain and the United States were the sources of the convalescent and acute COVID-19 samples. Sources were T cells, B-cell-depleted T cells, or PBMCs; the material itself was cDNA or gDNA.

Ages ranged from roughly 18 to 100 years, with residence in some 25 US areas. Cohort assignment relied on participant-reported clinical history. The assay was immunoSEQ multiplex PCR, and TCRdb's table has in-frame clones only and misses some. The sample has 180,000 or so clones, 87% seen once; the top ten hold 1% to 1.5%. This CDR3 has 14 amino acids. Germline values: CDR1 SGHAT, CDR2 FQNNGV. J was trimmed by 7 bases and V by 5 bases; bases with no gene match: 8. Sequenced material: PBMCs or T cells enriched from blood (not recorded which). The rearrangement uses TRBV11-2 and TRBJ1-1; TRBD1 agrees at 9 bases. The TCR was taken from a human donor with acute COVID-19. The donor label of this sample is uncertain. The CDR3 DNA sequence: TGTGCCAGCAGCCTCGGGACAGGGAATGATGAAGCTTTCTTT. It codes for CASSLGTGNDEAFF. Drawing the rest from reference TRBV11-2 and TRBJ1-1, the complete variable domain is EAGVAQSPRYKIIEKRQSVAFWCNPISGHATLYWYQQILGQGPKLLIQFQNNGVVDDSQLPKDRFSAERLKGVDSTLKIQPAKLEDSAVYLCASSLGTGNDEAFFGQGTRLTVV.